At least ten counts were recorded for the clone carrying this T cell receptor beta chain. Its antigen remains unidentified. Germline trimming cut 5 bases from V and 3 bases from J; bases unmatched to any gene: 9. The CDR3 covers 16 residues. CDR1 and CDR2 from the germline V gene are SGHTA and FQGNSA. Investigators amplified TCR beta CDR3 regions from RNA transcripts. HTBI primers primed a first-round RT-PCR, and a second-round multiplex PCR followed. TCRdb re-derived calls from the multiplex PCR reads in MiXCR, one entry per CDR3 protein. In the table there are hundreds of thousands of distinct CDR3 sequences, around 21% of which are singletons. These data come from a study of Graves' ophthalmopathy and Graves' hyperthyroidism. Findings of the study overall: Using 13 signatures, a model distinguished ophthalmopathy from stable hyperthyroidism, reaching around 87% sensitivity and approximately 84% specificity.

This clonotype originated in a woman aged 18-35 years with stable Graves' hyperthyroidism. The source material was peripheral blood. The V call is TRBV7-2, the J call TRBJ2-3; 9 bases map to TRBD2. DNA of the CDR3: TGTGCCAGCAGCACGAGGGGTAGCGGGAGAACAGATACGCAGTATTTT. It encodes CASSTRGSGRTDTQYF. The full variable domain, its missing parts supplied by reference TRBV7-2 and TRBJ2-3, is GAGVSQSPSNKVTEKGKDVELRCDPISGHTALYWYRQSLGQGLEFLIYFQGNSAPDKSGLPSDRFSAERTGGSVSTLTIQRTQQEDSAVYLCASSTRGSGRTDTQYFGPGTRLTVL.